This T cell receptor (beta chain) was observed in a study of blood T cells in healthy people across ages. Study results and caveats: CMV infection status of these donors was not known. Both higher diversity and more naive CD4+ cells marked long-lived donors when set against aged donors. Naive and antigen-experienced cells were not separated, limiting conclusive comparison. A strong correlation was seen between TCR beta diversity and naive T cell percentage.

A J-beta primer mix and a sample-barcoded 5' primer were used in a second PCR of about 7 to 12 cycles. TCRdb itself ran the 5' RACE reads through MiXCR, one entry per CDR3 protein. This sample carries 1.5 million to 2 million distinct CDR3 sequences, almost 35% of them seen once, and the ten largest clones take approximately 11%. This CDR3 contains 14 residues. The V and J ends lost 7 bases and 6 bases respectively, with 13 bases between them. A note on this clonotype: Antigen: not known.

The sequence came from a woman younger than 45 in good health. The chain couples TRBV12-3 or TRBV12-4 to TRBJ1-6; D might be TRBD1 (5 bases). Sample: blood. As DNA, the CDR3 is TGTGCCAGCACCTTAGACAGAGGTAATTCACCCCTCCACTTT. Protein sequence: CASTLDRGNSPLHF.